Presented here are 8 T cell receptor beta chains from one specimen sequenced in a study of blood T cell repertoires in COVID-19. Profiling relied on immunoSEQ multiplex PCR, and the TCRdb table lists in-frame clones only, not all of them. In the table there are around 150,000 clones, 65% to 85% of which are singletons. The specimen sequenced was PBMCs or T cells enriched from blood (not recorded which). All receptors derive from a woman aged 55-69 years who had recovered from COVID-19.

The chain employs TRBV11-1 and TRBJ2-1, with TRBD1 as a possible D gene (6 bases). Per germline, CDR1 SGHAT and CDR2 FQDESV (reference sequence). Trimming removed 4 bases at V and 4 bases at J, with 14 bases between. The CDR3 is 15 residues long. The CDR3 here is CASSYDRTVYNEQFF. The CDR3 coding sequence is TGTGCCAGCAGCTACGACCGGACAGTATACAATGAGCAGTTCTTC.

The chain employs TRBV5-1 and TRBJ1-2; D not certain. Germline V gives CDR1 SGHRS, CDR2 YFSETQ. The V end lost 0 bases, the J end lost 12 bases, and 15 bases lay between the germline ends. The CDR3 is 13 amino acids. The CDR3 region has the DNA TGCGCCAGCAGCTTGGAGGTGGCAGGTCAGGACACCTTC. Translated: CASSLEVAGQDTF. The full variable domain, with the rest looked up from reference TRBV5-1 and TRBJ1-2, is KAGVTQTPRYLIKTRGQQVTLSCSPISGHRSVSWYQQTPGQGLQFLFEYFSETQRNKGNFPGRFSGRQFSNSRSEMNVSTLELGDSALYLCASSLEVAGQDTFGSGTRLTVV.

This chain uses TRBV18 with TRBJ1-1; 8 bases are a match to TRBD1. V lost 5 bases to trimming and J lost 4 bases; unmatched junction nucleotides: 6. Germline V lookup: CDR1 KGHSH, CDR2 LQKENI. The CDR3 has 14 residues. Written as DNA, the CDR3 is TGTGCCAGCTCATCAAACAGGGGGGCCACTGAAGCTTTCTTT. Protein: CASSSNRGATEAFF.

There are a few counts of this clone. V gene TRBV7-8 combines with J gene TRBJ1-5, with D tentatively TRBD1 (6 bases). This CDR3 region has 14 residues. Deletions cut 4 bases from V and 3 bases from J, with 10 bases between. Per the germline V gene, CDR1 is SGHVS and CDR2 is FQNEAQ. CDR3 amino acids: CASSSRGLNQPQHF. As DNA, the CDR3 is TGTGCCAGCAGCTCCAGGGGTCTCAATCAGCCCCAGCATTTT.

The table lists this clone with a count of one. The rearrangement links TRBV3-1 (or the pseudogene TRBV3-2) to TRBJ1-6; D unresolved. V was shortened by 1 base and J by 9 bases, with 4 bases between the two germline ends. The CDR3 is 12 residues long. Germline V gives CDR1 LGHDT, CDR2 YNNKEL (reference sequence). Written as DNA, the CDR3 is TGTGCCAGCAGCCAAGCGGGTTCACCCCTCCACTTT. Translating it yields CASSQAGSPLHF.

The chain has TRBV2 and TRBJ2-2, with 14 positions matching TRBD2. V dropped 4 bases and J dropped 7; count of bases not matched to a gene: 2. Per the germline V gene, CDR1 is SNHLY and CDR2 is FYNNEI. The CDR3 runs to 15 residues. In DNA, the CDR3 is TGTGCCAGCAGTGTTGGACTAGCGGGGGGCGGGGAGCTGTTTTTT. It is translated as CASSVGLAGGGELFF.

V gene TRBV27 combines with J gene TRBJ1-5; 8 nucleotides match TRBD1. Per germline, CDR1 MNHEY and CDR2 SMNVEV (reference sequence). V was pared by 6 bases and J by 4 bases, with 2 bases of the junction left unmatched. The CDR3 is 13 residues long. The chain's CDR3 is CASRRTGNQPQHF. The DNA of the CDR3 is TGTGCCAGCAGAAGGACAGGGAATCAGCCCCAGCATTTT.

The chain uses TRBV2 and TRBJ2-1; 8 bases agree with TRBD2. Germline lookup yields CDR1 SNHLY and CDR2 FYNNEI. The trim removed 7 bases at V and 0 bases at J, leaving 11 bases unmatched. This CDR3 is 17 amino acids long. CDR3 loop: CASIGRTSIFSYNEQFF. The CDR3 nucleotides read TGTGCCAGCATTGGTAGGACTAGCATTTTCTCCTACAATGAGCAGTTCTTC.